These 21 T cell receptor beta chains originate from one sample sequenced in a study of cytomegalovirus exposure and HLA in healthy donors. 60 Vbeta and 13 Jbeta primers were used in PCR. The table came from immunoSEQ multiplex PCR; TCRdb's copy has only in-frame clones and leaves some out. This table holds some 130,000 clones. Sequenced sample: PBMCs. These receptors came from a man aged 18 to 29 in good health and CMV-seronegative.

The genes are TRBV6-6 and TRBJ2-7, with D unresolved. Trimming removed 1 base from V and 3 bases from J, with 13 bases in between. CDR3 length: 15 amino acids. Per germline, CDR1 MNHNY and CDR2 SVGAGI (reference sequence). Written as DNA, the CDR3 is TGTGCCAGCAGTTACTTGGCGGAAATGGGCTACGAGCAGTACTTC. It codes for CASSYLAEMGYEQYF.

The chain couples TRBV7-3 to TRBJ2-7; 9 positions agree with TRBD2. The CDR3 length is 15 residues. The germline CDR1 and CDR2 sequences are SGHTA and FQGTGA. The junction had 8 bases not matched to a gene; V was cut back by 5 bases and J by 3 bases. CDR3 sequence reads: CASSQTGLAGYEQYF. The CDR3 coding sequence is TGTGCCAGCAGCCAAACGGGACTAGCAGGCTACGAGCAGTACTTC.

This sequence joins TRBV9 and TRBJ2-1, with 9 nucleotides matching TRBD2. The V gene end was trimmed by 2 bases and the J gene end by 3 bases; junction bases not matched to a gene: 3. The CDR3 runs to 15 residues. From germline, CDR1 is SGDLS and CDR2 YYNGEE. The CDR3 nucleotides read TGTGCCAGCAGCGTTATAGCGGGAGTCTACAATGAGCAGTTCTTC. This sequence encodes CASSVIAGVYNEQFF.

The rearrangement links TRBV9 to TRBJ2-4; maybe TRBD2 (5 bases). CDR3 size: 15 residues. The germline V gene has CDR1 SGDLS and CDR2 YYNGEE. Trimming removed 0 bases from V and 7 bases from J, with 14 bases in between. This CDR3 reads CASSVEASLRNIQYF. CDR3 sequence (DNA): TGTGCCAGCAGCGTAGAGGCTAGCCTTCGGAACATTCAGTACTTC.

The CDR3 region has the DNA TGTGCCAGCAGCGTAGCGGGGGGAACTAATCAGCCCCAGCATTTT. Encoded protein: CASSVAGGTNQPQHF. The chain combines TRBV9 with TRBJ1-5, with D perhaps matching TRBD1 (5 bases). Looked up from germline, CDR1 is SGDLS and CDR2 is YYNGEE. CDR3 length: 15 residues. The germline V and J ends were trimmed by 0 bases and 4 bases, with 11 bases remaining between them.

This chain uses TRBV6-5 with TRBJ2-5, with D possibly matching TRBD2 (6 bases). The J call may be faulty, since TRBJ2-7 better matches the DNA end. The germline CDR1 and CDR2 sequences are MNHEY and SVGAGI. The CDR3 sequence is 14 residues long. CDR3 nucleotides: TGTGCCAGCAGTTACGAAGCGGAGGGCTACGAGCAGTACTTC. It translates to CASSYEAEGYEQYF.

The rearrangement links TRBV5-1 to TRBJ1-4; tentatively, D is TRBD1 (5 bases). The length of the CDR3 is 15 residues. Trimming pared 1 base from V and 3 bases from J, leaving 10 bases between. Germline assignment: CDR1 SGHRS and CDR2 YFSETQ. DNA of the CDR3: TGCGCCAGCAGCTTGAGGCGGGACGCTAATGAAAAACTGTTTTTT. Protein sequence: CASSLRRDANEKLFF.

The V gene is TRBV6-5, the J gene TRBJ2-1; D is perhaps TRBD1 (5 bases). Germline-derived CDR1 and CDR2 are MNHEY and SVGAGI. Trimming took off 2 bases at V and 6 bases at J, with 11 bases between the two ends. The CDR3 is 14 residues long. CDR3 in amino acids: CASSYGAQGNEQFF. The DNA of the CDR3 is TGTGCCAGCAGTTACGGGGCCCAAGGCAATGAGCAGTTCTTC.

The rearrangement links TRBV9 to TRBJ1-2; weak D call: TRBD1 (5 bases). Germline-derived CDR1 and CDR2 are SGDLS and YYNGEE. The CDR3 length is 17 residues. V lost 3 bases and J lost 3, with 21 bases in between. CDR3 residues: CASSGTTLPGMDYGYTF. CDR3 coding DNA: TGTGCCAGCAGCGGAACGACCCTTCCAGGGATGGACTATGGCTACACCTTC.

This chain's CDR3 is CASSQERGGRETQYF. The DNA of the CDR3 is TGCGCCAGCAGCCAGGAGCGGGGGGGCCGGGAGACCCAGTACTTC. The chain couples TRBV4-1 to TRBJ2-5, with 10 positions matching TRBD2. The CDR3 extends over 15 amino acids. Trimming removed 3 bases from V and 5 bases from J; junction bases left unmatched: 6. Looked up from germline, CDR1 is MGHRA and CDR2 is YSYEKL.

The chain couples TRBV4-3 to TRBJ2-3; D remains unclear. The CDR3 contains 11 residues. The V and J ends lost 11 bases and 10 bases respectively, with 16 bases between them. Germline CDR1 reads LGHNA; CDR2 reads YSLEER. CDR3 region: CAGKHEDAQYF. CDR3 DNA: TGCGCCGGAAAACACGAGGATGCGCAGTATTTT.

The chain joins TRBV19 to TRBJ1-5, with D possibly TRBD1 on 5 matching bases. The CDR3 extends over 18 amino acids. Trimming shortened V by 7 bases and J by 2 bases, and 24 bases separated the two germline ends. Germline CDR1 and CDR2: LNHDA and SQIVND (reference sequence). CDR3 in DNA: TGTGCCAGTAAGAGTTTCCTAAGGGGCGGGGTGGGCAATCAGCCCCAGCATTTT. Amino acids: CASKSFLRGGVGNQPQHF.

The J gene is TRBJ2-7, the V gene TRBV12-5, with D perhaps TRBD1 (5 bases). Germline V gene data show CDR1 as LGHNT and CDR2 as FRNRAP. Trimming stripped 2 bases from V and 2 bases from J, with 7 bases between. The CDR3 has 13 amino acids. This CDR3 is CASGLQGTYEQYF. CDR3 nucleotides: TGTGCTAGTGGTTTGCAGGGAACCTACGAGCAGTACTTC.

The chain recombines TRBV10-1 with TRBJ1-3; 7 nucleotides agree with TRBD1. V was clipped by 1 base and J by 0 bases; unmatched bases: 6. The CDR3 loop spans 17 amino acids. Germline CDR1 and CDR2: WNHNN and SYGVQD (reference sequence). Here the CDR3 reads CASSEFAGGSSGNTIYF. CDR3 nucleotides: TGCGCCAGCAGTGAGTTCGCAGGGGGTTCCTCTGGAAACACCATATATTTT.

The gene calls are TRBV5-6 and TRBJ2-1; TRBD2 matches 7 bases. Germline assignment: CDR1 SGHDT and CDR2 YYEEEE. J lost 4 bases, V lost 9 bases, and 13 bases had no gene match. The CDR3 runs to 15 residues. The CDR3 coding sequence is TGTGCCACTCGCAGGGCGGGAGTGGGGTACAATGAGCAGTTCTTC. Its translation is CATRRAGVGYNEQFF.

This chain joins TRBV6-5 and TRBJ2-3, with D perhaps matching TRBD2 (6 bases). Between the trimmed V and J ends, which lost 2 bases and 6 bases, there was a span of 15 bases. In germline, CDR1 is MNHEY, CDR2 SVGAGI. The CDR3 is 15 amino acids. The CDR3 DNA follows: TGTGCCAGCAGTTACCAGGGACTGGTGGGGGATACGCAGTATTTT. Its translation: CASSYQGLVGDTQYF.

The V call is TRBV25-1, the J call TRBJ2-7; D possibly corresponds to TRBD1 (5 bases). The CDR3 is 13 amino acids. V lost 5 bases, J lost 3 bases, and 11 bases lay in between. The germline V gene encodes CDR1 MGHDK and CDR2 SYGVNS. The CDR3 sequence: CASSRQGNYEQYF. As DNA, the CDR3 is TGTGCCAGCAGTCGGCAGGGAAACTACGAGCAGTACTTC.

The rearrangement links TRBV4-3 to TRBJ1-2; D gene uncertain. The CDR3 extends over 13 amino acids. V was trimmed by 0 bases and J by 7 bases, leaving 9 bases between them. Germline V gives CDR1 LGHNA, CDR2 YSLEER. The CDR3 DNA follows: TGCGCCAGCAGCCAAGACAGATATGGTGGCTACACCTTC. Its protein product is CASSQDRYGGYTF.

The chain has TRBV11-1 and TRBJ1-1; D remains unclear. This CDR3 is 14 amino acids long. Trimming left V 7 bases short and J 1 base short, with 13 bases between. Germline V gives CDR1 SGHAT, CDR2 FQDESV (reference sequence). CDR3 nucleotide sequence: TGTGCCAGCACCCGATGGGAGGGGAACACTGAAGCTTTCTTT. This sequence encodes CASTRWEGNTEAFF.

V and J are TRBV5-5 and TRBJ1-1, with D possibly being TRBD1 (6 bases). The CDR3 contains 15 residues. Germline V gives CDR1 SGHKS, CDR2 YYEKEE (reference sequence). V was trimmed by 5 bases and J by 5 bases, leaving 19 bases between them. CDR3 amino acids: CASSPRGGGTTEAFF. In DNA, the CDR3 is TGTGCCAGCAGTCCCAGGGGTGGAGGAACGACTGAAGCTTTCTTT.

Points on this clone: One end of the junction does not line up with germline, which may come from a read error. V gene TRBV7-7 combines with J gene TRBJ1-4, with TRBD1 as a possible D gene (6 bases). The CDR3 totals 15 residues. Germline loops: CDR1 SSHAT, CDR2 FNYEAQ (reference sequence). CDR3 sequence (DNA): TGTGCTAGCAGCCGAGGACGCGGGGGCGATGAAAAACTGTTTTTT. It encodes CASSRGRGGDEKLFF.